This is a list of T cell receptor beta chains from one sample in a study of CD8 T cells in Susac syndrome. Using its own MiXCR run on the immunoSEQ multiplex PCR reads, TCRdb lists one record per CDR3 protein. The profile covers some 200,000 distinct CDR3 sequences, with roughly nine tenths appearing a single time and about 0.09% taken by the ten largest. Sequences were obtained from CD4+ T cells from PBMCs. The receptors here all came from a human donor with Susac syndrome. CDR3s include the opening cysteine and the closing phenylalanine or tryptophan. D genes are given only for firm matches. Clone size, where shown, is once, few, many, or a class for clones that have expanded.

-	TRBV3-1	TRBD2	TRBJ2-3	CASSRTLAGVTDTQYF	TGTGCCAGCAGCCGCACTCTAGCGGGAGTTACAGATACGCAGTATTTT
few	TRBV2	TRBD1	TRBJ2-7	CASRTGTGLYEQYF	TGTGCCAGCAGGACCGGGACAGGCCTCTACGAGCAGTACTTC
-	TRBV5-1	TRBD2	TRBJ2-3	CASSSTSGGASGTDTQYF	TGCGCCAGCAGCTCGACTAGCGGGGGGGCCTCCGGCACAGATACGCAGTATTTT
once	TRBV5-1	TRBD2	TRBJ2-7	CASSSLAGGPDEQYF	TGCGCCAGCAGCTCCCTAGCGGGGGGGCCCGACGAGCAGTACTTC
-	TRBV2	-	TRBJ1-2	CASSSSQGISGYTF	TGTGCCAGCAGTTCTTCACAGGGAATTTCTGGCTACACCTTC
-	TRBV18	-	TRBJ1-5	CASGEGFGNQPQHF	TGTGCCAGCGGGGAGGGGTTTGGCAATCAGCCCCAGCATTTT
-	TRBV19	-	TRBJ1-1	CASNSGGRNTEAFF	TGTGCCAGTAATTCCGGGGGGCGCAACACTGAAGCTTTCTTT
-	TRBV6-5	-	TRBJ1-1	CASKKRDREAFF	TGTGCCAGCAAAAAGAGGGACCGAGAAGCTTTCTTT
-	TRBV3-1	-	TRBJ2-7	CASSQDSGDSSYEQYF	TGTGCCAGCAGCCAAGATTCCGGGGATTCCTCCTACGAGCAGTACTTC
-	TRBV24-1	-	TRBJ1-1	CATSDLRGVGTEAFF	TGTGCCACCAGTGATCTCAGGGGCGTAGGCACTGAAGCTTTCTTT
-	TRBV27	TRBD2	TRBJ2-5	CASSGTSQETQYF	TGTGCCAGCAGCGGGACTAGTCAAGAGACCCAGTACTTC
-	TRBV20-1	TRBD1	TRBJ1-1	CSARDLGQGITTEAFF	TGCAGTGCTAGAGACCTCGGACAGGGGATAACCACTGAAGCTTTCTTT
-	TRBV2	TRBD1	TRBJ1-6	CASSHRGSDIFPLHF	TGTGCCAGCAGCCACAGGGGTTCGGATATTTTTCCCCTCCACTTT
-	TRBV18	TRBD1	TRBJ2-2	CASSPPLGQGTGELFF	TGTGCCAGCTCACCACCGCTGGGACAGGGAACCGGGGAGCTGTTTTTT
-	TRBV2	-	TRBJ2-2	CASTRVRNTGELFF	TGTGCCAGCACACGGGTTCGGAACACCGGGGAGCTGTTTTTT
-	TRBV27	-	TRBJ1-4	CASSLVGGYEKLFF	TGTGCCAGCAGTTTAGTTGGGGGATATGAAAAACTGTTTTTT
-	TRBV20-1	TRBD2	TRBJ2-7	CSARGTGGTEQYF	TGCAGTGCTAGAGGGACGGGAGGGACCGAGCAGTACTTC
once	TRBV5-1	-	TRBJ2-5	CARRLGHQYF	TGCGCCAGAAGGCTCGGGCACCAGTACTTC
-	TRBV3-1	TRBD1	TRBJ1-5	CASSQGIVRDRGRQPQHF	TGTGCCAGCAGCCAAGGGATCGTCCGAGACAGGGGCCGACAGCCCCAGCATTTT
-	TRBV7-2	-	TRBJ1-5	CASSFYQSQPQHF	TGTGCCAGCAGCTTTTATCAATCTCAGCCCCAGCATTTT
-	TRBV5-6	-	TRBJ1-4	CASSSLSLNEKLFF	TGTGCCAGCAGCAGTCTAAGCCTTAACGAAAAACTGTTTTTT
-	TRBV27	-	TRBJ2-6	CASSSPPSGANVLTF	TGTGCCAGCAGTTCCCCTCCCTCTGGGGCCAACGTCCTGACTTTC
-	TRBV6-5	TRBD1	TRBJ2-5	CASSYGQGKQETQYF	TGTGCCAGCAGTTACGGACAGGGGAAACAAGAGACCCAGTACTTC
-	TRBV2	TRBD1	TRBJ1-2	CASSQVDRGLHGYTF	TGTGCCAGCAGCCAGGTGGACAGGGGGCTCCATGGCTACACCTTC
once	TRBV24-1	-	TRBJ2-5	CATSDPNNF	TGTGCCACCAGTGACCCTAATAACTTC
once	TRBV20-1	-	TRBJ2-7	CSAVGDGASYEQYF	TGCAGTGCTGTCGGGGACGGAGCCTCCTACGAGCAGTACTTC
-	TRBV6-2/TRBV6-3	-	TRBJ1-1	CASRPVDSPEAFF	TGTGCCAGCAGGCCTGTTGACAGTCCCGAAGCTTTCTTT
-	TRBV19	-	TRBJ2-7	CASQAGQLDKQYF	TGTGCCAGTCAAGCGGGACAGTTGGACAAGCAGTACTTC
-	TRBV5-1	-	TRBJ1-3	CASSLGHISGNTIYF	TGCGCCAGCAGCCTGGGACACATCTCTGGAAACACCATATATTTT
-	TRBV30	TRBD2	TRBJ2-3	CAWSQRGGLSTDTQYF	TGTGCCTGGAGTCAGCGGGGGGGCCTCTCCACAGATACGCAGTATTTT
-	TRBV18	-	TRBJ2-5	CANSQNDEETQYF	TGTGCCAACTCACAAAATGATGAAGAGACCCAGTACTTC
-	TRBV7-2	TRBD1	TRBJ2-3	CASSFSQRGRADTQYF	TGTGCCAGCAGCTTTTCTCAGAGGGGGCGGGCAGATACGCAGTATTTT
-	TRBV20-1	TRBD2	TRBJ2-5	CSAPTSPETQYF	TGCAGTGCTCCGACTAGCCCAGAGACCCAGTACTTC